Shown below are 9 T cell receptor beta chains from a single sample sequenced in a study. TCRdb recomputed calls from the 5' RACE reads with MiXCR, one row per CDR3 protein. The sample lists about 50,000 distinct CDR3 sequences, roughly a sixth occurring once. Sequencing was performed on naive CD4+ T cells sorted from blood. Subset given: naive CD4+ T cells, CD4+CD45RA+CD25-. The receptor source for this set is a female donor with breast cancer.

This clonotype was recorded at least ten times. The CDR3, as DNA: TGTGCCAGCAGCAAGGACAGGGGGAGCGAAAAACTGTTTTTT. It specifies CASSKDRGSEKLFF. The J gene is TRBJ1-4, the V gene TRBV6-2 or TRBV6-3; 10 bases map to TRBD1. Looked up from germline, CDR1 is MNHEY and CDR2 is SVGEGT. This CDR3 region has 14 residues. J was trimmed by 8 bases and V by 6 bases; bases with no gene match: 6.

At least ten counts were recorded for this clonotype. V gene TRBV4-1 combines with J gene TRBJ2-7, with TRBD1 as a possible D gene (5 bases). Trimming took off 4 bases at V and 7 bases at J, with 23 bases between the two ends. Germline loops: CDR1 MGHRA, CDR2 YSYEKL. This CDR3 is built from 16 residues. The CDR3 loop reads CASSPTTDSRSGEQYF. CDR3 bases: TGCGCCAGCAGCCCGACGACCGACAGTCGGTCTGGGGAGCAGTACTTC.

This clonotype was counted ten times or more. This chain joins TRBV6-1 and TRBJ2-7; 9 positions match TRBD1. Per germline, CDR1 MNHNS and CDR2 SASEGT. The CDR3 runs 16 residues. V dropped 4 bases and J dropped 0; count of bases not matched to a gene: 7. CDR3 DNA: TGTGCCAGCAGTGCTAATCCGGGACAGGGCTCCTACGAGCAGTACTTC. As protein: CASSANPGQGSYEQYF.

Ten or more counts support this clonotype. V is TRBV6-1 and J is TRBJ2-2, with no clear D. This CDR3 is built from 14 residues. Germline lookup yields CDR1 MNHNS and CDR2 SASEGT. The V end was cut by 0 bases, the J end by 6 bases, with 8 bases between. CDR3 sequence (DNA): TGTGCCAGCAGTGAAGCCGTTAGGGCCGGGGAGCTGTTTTTT. Translated: CASSEAVRAGELFF.

This clonotype appeared many times. The chain combines TRBV6-5 with TRBJ2-7, with 12 bases matching TRBD2. Germline V gene data show CDR1 as MNHEY and CDR2 as SVGAGI. Trimming at V came to 2 bases and at J to 7 bases, leaving 6 bases not matched to a gene. This CDR3 spans 15 amino acids. Here the CDR3 reads CASSYDTSGRREQYF. The CDR3, as DNA: TGTGCCAGCAGTTACGACACTAGCGGGAGGAGGGAGCAGTACTTC.

Many counts were recorded for this clonotype. V is TRBV7-9 and J is TRBJ2-3; the D is unclear. This CDR3 has 15 amino acids. V lost 5 bases and J lost 6, with 18 bases in between. In germline, CDR1 is SEHNR, CDR2 FQNEAQ (reference sequence). CDR3 sequence: CASSLLGPNGDTQYF. The CDR3 coding sequence is TGTGCCAGCAGCCTACTGGGCCCAAACGGGGATACGCAGTATTTT.

This chain's CDR3 is CSAVEGQGYGYTF. As DNA, the CDR3 is TGCAGTGCTGTGGAAGGGCAGGGCTATGGCTACACCTTC. The gene calls are TRBV20-1 and TRBJ1-2; D may be TRBD1 (5 bases). Trimming left V 5 bases short and J 4 bases short, with 14 bases between. Germline assignment: CDR1 DFQATT and CDR2 SNEGSKA (reference sequence). CDR3 length: 13 residues.

Many counts were recorded for this clonotype. The J gene is TRBJ2-5, the V gene TRBV5-1; D is unresolved. Deletions cut 1 base from V and 1 base from J, with 11 bases between. The germline gives CDR1 SGHRS, CDR2 YFSETQ. CDR3 length: 15 residues. The CDR3 coding sequence is TGCGCCAGCAGCTTGACTCGAACAGCCCAAGAGACCCAGTACTTC. It specifies CASSLTRTAQETQYF.

A remark on this clonotype: One end of the junction is discordant with germline, which a read error may explain. The V and J genes are TRBV6-5 and TRBJ2-3; TRBD1 is a possible D gene (5 bases). Judging by the DNA end, TRBJ1-5 fits better; the J call may be wrong. The length of the CDR3 is 17 residues. The germline V gene has CDR1 MNHEY and CDR2 SVGAGI. In DNA, the CDR3 is TGTGCCAGCGGTTACCATTGGACTAGCGGGGCGGCAGATACGCAGCATTTT. Protein: CASGYHWTSGAADTQHF.